What follows are 25 T cell receptor beta chains derived from one specimen sequenced in a study of Graves' ophthalmopathy and Graves' hyperthyroidism. Amplified material comprised TCR beta CDR3 regions derived from RNA transcripts. The library came from an HTBI-primed first-round RT-PCR and a second-round multiplex PCR. TCRdb passed the multiplex PCR reads through MiXCR, listing each CDR3 protein once. The sample carries 340,000 or so distinct CDR3 sequences, 15% to 20% recorded once. The sequenced sample was peripheral blood. Source of these receptors: an adult man with Graves' ophthalmopathy.

This clonotype was observed at least ten times. One end of the junction does not line up with germline, which may come from a read error. The V and J genes are TRBV15 and TRBJ1-5; tentatively, D is TRBD1 (5 bases). Per germline, CDR1 LNHNV and CDR2 YYDKDF (reference sequence). The CDR3 consists of 18 residues. Written as DNA, the CDR3 is TGTGCCACCAGTAGAGCTCTTGGGGCCCTCCCTTCTGATCAGCCCCAGCATTTT. This gives the protein CATSRALGALPSDQPQHF.

Ten or more counts support this clonotype. This sequence joins TRBV27 and TRBJ1-2; TRBD1 matches 8 bases. V trimming: 6 bases; J trimming: 4 bases; junction bases outside the gene matches: 4. The CDR3 covers 13 residues. Germline V gene lookup returns CDR1 MNHEY and CDR2 SMNVEV (reference sequence). This CDR3 reads CASSKQGAYGYTF. The CDR3 DNA follows: TGTGCCAGCAGCAAGCAGGGGGCCTATGGCTACACCTTC.

J is TRBJ1-1 and V is TRBV4-1, with D perhaps matching TRBD1 (6 bases). Trimming stripped 4 bases from V and 1 base from J, with 13 bases between. This CDR3 is built from 15 residues. Germline CDR1 MGHRA, CDR2 YSYEKL. CDR3: CASSPDKTGNTEAFF. The CDR3 DNA sequence: TGCGCCAGCAGCCCCGATAAGACAGGGAACACTGAAGCTTTCTTT.

This clonotype was recorded many times. V and J are TRBV12-3 or TRBV12-4 and TRBJ1-2; 8 bases agree with TRBD1. The CDR3 spans 15 residues. The ends lost 1 base at V and 4 bases at J; junction bases unmatched: 5. CDR3: CASSLGRQGTYGYTF. As DNA, the CDR3 is TGTGCCAGCAGTTTAGGGAGACAGGGGACCTATGGCTACACCTTC.

This clonotype was detected ten times or more. This chain connects TRBV7-8 to TRBJ1-5; D is possibly TRBD1 (5 bases). The germline gives CDR1 SGHVS, CDR2 FQNEAQ. CDR3 length equals 14 residues. V gave up 4 bases and J gave up 6 bases, with 13 bases separating them. The CDR3 nucleotides are TGTGCCAGCAGCTACGACAGACGCGGTCAGCCCCAGCATTTT. Translated: CASSYDRRGQPQHF.

As regards this clonotype: The junction departs from germline at one end; a sequencing error may be responsible. The gene calls are TRBV19 and TRBJ1-1, with TRBD1 as a possible D gene (6 bases). The CDR3 is 16 amino acids. Germline V gives CDR1 LNHDA, CDR2 SQIVND (reference sequence). CDR3 protein: CAISIVAGAPNTEAFF. The CDR3 DNA reads as TGTGCCATTAGTATAGTGGCAGGGGCACCCAACACTGAAGCTTTCTTT.

There are many counts of this clonotype. The gene calls are TRBV30 and TRBJ1-5; D is perhaps TRBD1 (5 bases). V was trimmed by 5 bases and J by 7 bases, leaving 18 bases between them. This CDR3 comprises 14 residues. In germline, CDR1 is GTSNPN, CDR2 SVGIG (reference sequence). This chain's CDR3 is CAWGQGAKGQPQHF. The CDR3, as DNA: TGTGCCTGGGGCCAAGGGGCAAAGGGGCAGCCCCAGCATTTT.

This clonotype was picked up many times. The V and J genes are TRBV2 and TRBJ2-5; D is uncertain. There are 15 residues in the CDR3. Trimming removed 6 bases at V and 7 bases at J, with 21 bases between. Germline assignment: CDR1 SNHLY and CDR2 FYNNEI. The CDR3 region is CASSGGTDPVATQYF. CDR3 DNA sequence: TGTGCCAGCAGCGGTGGTACGGACCCCGTGGCGACCCAGTACTTC.

Here the CDR3 DNA reads TGTGCCAGCAGTTTAGGGACAGGGGAACAGCCCCAGCATTTT. This encodes CASSLGTGEQPQHF. The chain recombines TRBV12-3 or TRBV12-4 with TRBJ1-5, with TRBD1 matching over 9 bases. The CDR3 has 14 amino acids. Trimming cost V 1 base and J 7 bases; bases outside gene matches: 2.

The table lists this clonotype with many counts. The J gene is TRBJ1-2, the V gene TRBV16; 7 positions agree with TRBD1. There are 15 residues in the CDR3. J gave up 5 bases and V 0 bases, and 6 bases lay outside the gene matches. CDR1 is KGHSY and CDR2 is FQNENV in the germline V gene. CDR3 bases: TGTGCCAGCAGCCAATCGGTCAGGGGGTCTTATGGCTACACCTTC. Translated: CASSQSVRGSYGYTF.

This clonotype was counted at least ten times. The chain has TRBV20-1 and TRBJ2-7; 9 bases map to TRBD1. V was clipped by 3 bases and J by 6 bases; unmatched bases: 9. This CDR3 has 14 residues. Germline values: CDR1 DFQATT, CDR2 SNEGSKA (reference sequence). CDR3 region: CSARRPGQGTEQYF. The CDR3 nucleotides read TGCAGTGCTAGGCGTCCGGGACAGGGAACCGAGCAGTACTTC.

This clonotype has ten or more counts. The CDR3 DNA reads as TGTGCCACCAGCAGGGAGGAAGGGGCCCAAGAGACCCAGTACTTC. The encoded protein is CATSREEGAQETQYF. V gene TRBV15 combines with J gene TRBJ2-5; D may match TRBD1 or TRBD2 (5 bases each). The CDR3 has 15 amino acids. Trimming left V 3 bases short and J 1 base short, with 12 bases between. CDR1 is LNHNV and CDR2 is YYDKDF in the germline V gene (reference sequence).

In its sample, this clonotype was seen many times. This sequence joins TRBV6-5 and TRBJ1-2; D gene uncertain. The CDR3 is made up of 13 amino acids. Germline V gene sequence: CDR1 MNHEY, CDR2 SVGAGI. The germline V and J ends were trimmed by 5 bases and 7 bases, with 14 bases remaining between them. CDR3 DNA: TGTGCCAGCAGTCGCGGGGAGAACGGTGGCTACACCTTC. Protein product: CASSRGENGGYTF.

This clonotype was observed many times. The chain is built from TRBV30 and TRBJ1-1; D is undetermined. Germline V gives CDR1 GTSNPN, CDR2 SVGIG (reference sequence). The V end lost 8 bases, the J end lost 2 bases, and 15 bases lay between the germline ends. The CDR3 consists of 13 residues. CDR3 nucleotide sequence: TGTGCCCTCACCCGGCAGATTAACACTGAAGCTTTCTTT. The encoded protein is CALTRQINTEAFF. Drawing the rest from reference TRBV30 and TRBJ1-1, the complete variable domain is SQTIHQWPATLVQPVGSPLSLECTVEGTSNPNLYWYRQAAGRGLQLLFYSVGIGQISSEVPQNLSASRPQDRQFILSSKKLLLSDSGFYLCALTRQINTEAFFGQGTRLTVV.

The sample holds many counts of this clonotype. V gene TRBV28 combines with J gene TRBJ2-5, with D perhaps TRBD1 (6 bases). CDR1 is MDHEN and CDR2 is SYDVKM in the germline V gene. CDR3 length equals 17 residues. The V gene lost 6 bases and the J gene lost 7 bases, with 27 bases spanning the gap. This CDR3 reads CASSPWSAGDEPGTQYF. CDR3 in DNA: TGTGCCAGCAGCCCTTGGTCCGCAGGGGACGAACCGGGGACCCAGTACTTC.

Many counts were recorded for this clonotype. The chain combines TRBV11-2 with TRBJ2-7; D gene uncertain. There are 11 residues in the CDR3. V shed 4 bases and J shed 7 bases, with 8 bases lying between them. Germline V gives CDR1 SGHAT, CDR2 FQNNGV. CDR3 coding DNA: TGTGCCAGCAGCTCAAACTCGGAGCAGTACTTC. Its protein product is CASSSNSEQYF. Full variable domain (outside the CDR3, taken from reference TRBV11-2 and TRBJ2-7): EAGVAQSPRYKIIEKRQSVAFWCNPISGHATLYWYQQILGQGPKLLIQFQNNGVVDDSQLPKDRFSAERLKGVDSTLKIQPAKLEDSAVYLCASSSNSEQYFGPGTRLTVT.

Many counts were recorded for this clonotype. The chain has TRBV4-2 and TRBJ1-5; 9 nucleotides align to TRBD1. V shed 4 bases, J shed 2 bases, and the junction held 9 bases outside the gene matches. Germline-derived CDR1 and CDR2 are LGHNA and YNFKEQ. The CDR3 length is 17 residues. The CDR3 sequence: CASSPGQGYLGNQPQHF. The CDR3 DNA reads TGTGCCAGCAGCCCGGGACAGGGCTATTTGGGCAATCAGCCCCAGCATTTT.

The CDR3 DNA is TGCGCCAGCAGCCCGAGGGCACAGGGGTGGACCGGGGAGCTGTTTTTT. Amino acids: CASSPRAQGWTGELFF. The V gene is TRBV4-1, the J gene TRBJ2-2; TRBD1 agrees at 7 bases. There are 16 residues in the CDR3. The germline V gene encodes CDR1 MGHRA and CDR2 YSYEKL. V lost 4 bases and J lost 5; bases outside the gene matches: 10.

The rearrangement links TRBV4-1 to TRBJ1-3, with no clear D. Germline CDR1 and CDR2: MGHRA and YSYEKL. V was clipped by 1 base and J by 0 bases, with 10 bases between them. This CDR3 has 16 residues. CDR3 sequence (DNA): TGCGCCAGCAGCCAAGTAAGAAGCTTCTCTGGAAACACCATATATTTT. The encoded protein is CASSQVRSFSGNTIYF.

At least ten counts were recorded for this clonotype. V gene TRBV13 combines with J gene TRBJ1-1; D is perhaps TRBD1 (5 bases). From germline, CDR1 is PRHDT and CDR2 FYEKMQ (reference sequence). This CDR3 comprises 14 residues. Trimming left V 5 bases short and J 1 base short, with 11 bases between. The CDR3 loop is CASSLPGRNTEAFF. The CDR3 DNA sequence: TGTGCCAGCAGCCTACCGGGACGGAACACTGAAGCTTTCTTT.

This clonotype showed up many times. V and J are TRBV7-6 and TRBJ2-2; 7 positions match TRBD2. CDR1 and CDR2 from the germline V gene are SGHVS and FNYEAQ. This CDR3 has 20 residues. V trimming: 1 base; J trimming: 2 bases; junction bases outside the gene matches: 16. CDR3 in DNA: TGTGCCAGCAGCTTAGTCCCGTTTAGCGGGTATCTGCAAAACACCGGGGAGCTGTTTTTT. Encoded protein: CASSLVPFSGYLQNTGELFF.

The chain combines TRBV6-2 or TRBV6-3 with TRBJ2-5; D not resolved. The V gene's germline CDR1 is MNHEY and CDR2 SVGEGT. Trimming shortened V by 7 bases and J by 2 bases, and 17 bases separated the two germline ends. The CDR3 runs 15 residues. Written as DNA, the CDR3 is TGTGCCAGCAAAGCCGGTGTTAGTACTCAAGAGACCCAGTACTTC. Translating it yields CASKAGVSTQETQYF.

In this sample, this clonotype turned up many times. The J gene is TRBJ1-5, the V gene TRBV20-1; unclear D gene. The V end lost 1 base, the J end lost 3 bases, and 10 bases lay between the germline ends. This CDR3 spans 14 amino acids. The germline CDR1 and CDR2 sequences are DFQATT and SNEGSKA (reference sequence). In DNA, the CDR3 is TGCAGTGCTAGAGGGCACGGGGACAATCAGCCCCAGCATTTT. Protein sequence: CSARGHGDNQPQHF.

There are many counts of this clonotype. CDR3 sequence reads: CASSVLGMNTEAFF. The CDR3 DNA follows: TGTGCCAGCAGTGTCTTAGGGATGAACACTGAAGCTTTCTTT. This sequence joins TRBV2 and TRBJ1-1; unclear D gene. V was clipped by 4 bases and J by 0 bases, with 9 bases between them. The CDR3 covers 14 residues. Per the germline V gene, CDR1 is SNHLY and CDR2 is FYNNEI.

This sequence joins TRBV12-3 or TRBV12-4 and TRBJ1-2, with D maybe TRBD1 (5 bases). This CDR3 comprises 15 residues. Trimming took off 6 bases at V and 7 bases at J, with 21 bases between the two ends. The CDR3 here is CASSNLGGGSGGYTF. CDR3 DNA sequence: TGTGCCAGCAGCAACCTGGGGGGAGGGAGTGGTGGCTACACCTTC.